This is a list of T cell receptor beta chains from one sample in a study of early T cells in non-severe SARS-CoV-2 infection. TCRdb itself ran the 5' RACE reads through MiXCR, one entry per CDR3 protein. Among about 70,000 distinct CDR3 sequences listed, more than 14% were seen once. Sequencing used whole blood, obtained at baseline. Receptors originate from an adult who was a healthcare worker with PCR-confirmed SARS-CoV-2 infection or an uninfected control (not recorded which). CDR3s include the opening cysteine and the closing phenylalanine or tryptophan. A D gene is named only where the DNA matches it firmly. Clone size is shown for a subset of rows, as once, few, many or a class of expanded clone.

TRBJ2-1	TRBV19	few	.	CASNDRLRNEQFF	TGTGCCAGTAATGACAGATTAAGAAATGAGCAGTTCTTC
TRBJ2-7	TRBV3-1	few	TRBD2	CASSPLGSGTPHEQYF	TGTGCCAGCAGCCCTCTGGGGAGCGGGACGCCCCACGAGCAGTACTTC
TRBJ2-2	TRBV30	few	.	CAWSVSRVTLIGELFF	TGTGCCTGGAGTGTATCCCGGGTTACGTTGATCGGGGAGCTGTTTTTT
TRBJ1-1	TRBV15	many	.	CATSSYSALTEAFF	TGTGCCACCAGCAGCTACTCCGCCCTAACTGAAGCTTTCTTT
TRBJ2-5	TRBV4-2	.	TRBD2	CASSQGSGSGETQYF	TGTGCCAGCAGCCAAGGCAGCGGGAGCGGGGAGACCCAGTACTTC
TRBJ2-2	TRBV19	.	.	CASQGQFNTGELFF	TGTGCCTCACAAGGACAGTTTAACACCGGGGAGCTGTTTTTT
TRBJ2-5	TRBV7-8	few	TRBD1	CASSSTGSTGGWETQYF	TGTGCCAGCAGCTCCACCGGATCTACAGGGGGTTGGGAGACCCAGTACTTC
TRBJ1-1	TRBV28	.	.	CASRRIYSGTHSTEAFF	TGTGCCAGCAGGCGTATTTACTCCGGGACACACAGCACTGAAGCTTTCTTT
TRBJ1-1	TRBV2	.	.	CASGLGGHKAFF	TGTGCCAGCGGGCTAGGGGGTCATAAAGCTTTCTTT
TRBJ2-7	TRBV6-2/TRBV6-3	many	TRBD2	CASTPGTSGLEQYF	TGTGCCAGCACCCCCGGGACTAGCGGACTCGAGCAGTACTTC
TRBJ2-1	TRBV20-1	few	TRBD2	CSARDWALSGNTYNEQFF	TGCAGTGCTAGAGATTGGGCCCTTAGCGGGAACACCTACAATGAGCAGTTCTTC
TRBJ2-7	TRBV13	few	TRBD2	CASSSLAGAYEQYF	TGTGCCAGCAGCTCACTAGCGGGAGCCTACGAGCAGTACTTC
TRBJ2-2	TRBV20-1	few	TRBD2	CSARRERDTGELFF	TGCAGTGCGCGGCGGGAGAGGGACACCGGGGAGCTGTTTTTT
TRBJ2-2	TRBV19	.	.	CASSMVVGTSGELFF	TGTGCCAGTAGTATGGTAGTGGGAACCTCCGGGGAGCTGTTTTTT
TRBJ2-3	TRBV10-3	.	.	CAISDPRGASTDTQYF	TGTGCCATCAGTGATCCCAGAGGTGCCTCCACAGATACGCAGTATTTT
TRBJ2-1	TRBV12-3/TRBV12-4	few	.	CASSLPGTLNNEQFF	TGTGCCAGCAGCCTACCCGGGACTCTGAACAATGAGCAGTTCTTC
TRBJ2-5	TRBV27	many	TRBD2	CASRLAGVRETQYF	TGTGCCAGCAGATTAGCGGGAGTCAGAGAGACCCAGTACTTC
TRBJ2-1	TRBV20-1	few	.	CSGVPGSYNEQFF	TGCAGTGGAGTCCCGGGCTCCTACAATGAGCAGTTCTTC
TRBJ2-7	TRBV6-1	few	.	CASSADVYEQYF	TGTGCCAGCAGCGCGGATGTCTACGAGCAGTACTTC
TRBJ2-1	TRBV7-9	.	TRBD1	CASKGTGEYNEQFF	TGTGCCAGCAAAGGGACAGGGGAGTACAATGAGCAGTTCTTC
TRBJ2-3	TRBV18	.	.	CASSQGTTDTQYF	TGTGCCAGCTCCCAAGGGACCACAGATACGCAGTATTTT
TRBJ2-7	TRBV28	once	.	CASSLTDSEQYF	TGTGCCAGCAGTTTAACGGACTCCGAGCAGTACTTC
TRBJ2-3	TRBV5-4	.	.	CASSLALAVGTQYF	TGTGCCAGCAGCTTGGCACTAGCCGTCGGTACGCAGTATTTT
TRBJ1-1	TRBV27	.	.	CASSLYQVNTEAFF	TGTGCCAGCAGTTTATACCAGGTGAACACTGAAGCTTTCTTT
TRBJ1-3	TRBV7-2	.	.	CASSLEGDPSGNTIYF	TGTGCCAGCAGCTTAGAAGGGGACCCCTCTGGAAACACCATATATTTT
TRBJ2-3	TRBV19	.	TRBD2	CASSFGTSEDTQYF	TGTGCCAGTAGTTTCGGGACTAGCGAAGATACGCAGTATTTT
TRBJ2-3	TRBV6-5	many	.	CASSYYSKSTDTQYF	TGTGCCAGCAGTTATTACTCAAAGAGCACAGATACGCAGTATTTT
TRBJ2-1	TRBV7-8	many	TRBD1	CASSLVWTGYNEQFF	TGTGCCAGCAGCTTAGTTTGGACAGGTTACAATGAGCAGTTCTTC
TRBJ2-7	TRBV7-6	few	TRBD1	CASTPLGQPYEQYF	TGTGCCAGCACCCCCCTGGGACAGCCCTACGAGCAGTACTTC
TRBJ2-1	TRBV28	.	TRBD2	CASSFHRAGGLMSMLF	TGTGCCAGCAGCTTCCATCGAGCGGGAGGGCTAATGAGCATGCTCTTC
TRBJ2-7	TRBV12-3/TRBV12-4	few	TRBD2	CASSLERGGGQYF	TGTGCCAGCAGTTTGGAGCGGGGCGGCGGGCAGTACTTC
TRBJ2-7	TRBV5-5	many	.	CASSLTAEQYF	TGTGCCAGCAGCTTGACAGCGGAGCAGTACTTC
TRBJ2-3	TRBV29-1	.	TRBD2	CSVAGGPTDTQYF	TGCAGCGTTGCGGGAGGGCCGACAGATACGCAGTATTTT
TRBJ2-1	TRBV7-2	.	.	CASREYVEQFF	TGTGCCAGCAGGGAATATGTCGAGCAGTTCTTC
TRBJ2-3	TRBV7-9	many	.	CASSLFVDTQYF	TGTGCCAGCAGCTTATTTGTGGATACGCAGTATTTT
TRBJ2-3	TRBV30	few	.	CAWSVREADTQYF	TGTGCCTGGAGTGTTAGGGAGGCAGATACGCAGTATTTT
TRBJ2-5	TRBV20-1	many	.	CSARDRYGQETQYF	TGCAGTGCTAGAGATAGATACGGCCAAGAGACCCAGTACTTC
TRBJ2-2	TRBV19	.	TRBD2	CASSIGGTIYF	TGTGCCAGTAGTATAGGTGGGACTATTTATTTT
TRBJ1-2	TRBV7-2	.	.	CASSLAMAASYGYTF	TGTGCCAGCAGCTTAGCGATGGCTGCGAGCTATGGCTACACCTTC
TRBJ1-2	TRBV18	.	.	CASSPSQGMGGYTF	TGTGCCAGCTCACCATCCCAGGGGATGGGAGGCTACACCTTC
TRBJ1-6	TRBV12-3/TRBV12-4	.	TRBD1	CASGRDRVNSPLHF	TGTGCCAGCGGTCGGGACAGGGTTAATTCACCCCTCCACTTT
TRBJ1-2	TRBV5-8	few	TRBD1	CASRHTGGKYGYTF	TGTGCCAGCAGGCATACAGGGGGCAAATATGGCTACACCTTC
TRBJ1-1	TRBV5-1	.	.	CASSLTTGGTEAFF	TGCGCCAGCAGCTTGACGACGGGAGGCACTGAAGCTTTCTTT
TRBJ1-4	TRBV12-3/TRBV12-4	.	.	CASSLGEKLFF	TGTGCCAGCAGCCTCGGGGAAAAACTGTTTTTT
TRBJ1-4	TRBV5-5	many	.	CASSLGVLGEKLFF	TGTGCCAGCAGCTTGGGGGTCCTGGGCGAAAAACTGTTTTTT
TRBJ2-5	TRBV5-4	few	TRBD2	CASSLGAGGGQETQYF	TGTGCCAGCAGCTTGGGGGCGGGAGGAGGGCAAGAGACCCAGTACTTC
TRBJ2-3	TRBV5-1	.	TRBD2	CASRLRTSGREDTQYF	TGCGCCAGCAGACTGAGGACTAGCGGGAGGGAAGATACGCAGTATTTT
TRBJ2-7	TRBV18	.	TRBD1	CASSRDSSGYEQYF	TGTGCCAGCTCACGGGACAGCTCTGGATACGAGCAGTACTTC
TRBJ1-1	TRBV28	few	TRBD1	CASSPTGYTEAFF	TGTGCCAGCAGCCCGACAGGGTATACTGAAGCTTTCTTT
TRBJ2-3	TRBV20-1	few	.	CSATVYGTTDTQYF	TGCAGTGCTACAGTCTACGGGACGACAGATACGCAGTATTTT
TRBJ2-2	TRBV11-2	.	.	CASRPENTGELFF	TGTGCCAGCAGGCCAGAGAACACCGGGGAGCTGTTTTTT